This T cell receptor beta chain was sequenced in a study of blood T cell repertoires in COVID-19. V dropped 3 bases and J dropped 4 bases, with 9 bases sitting between them. CDR3 size: 13 residues. CDR1 is MNHEY, CDR2 SMNVEV, per germline (reference sequence). Data came from immunoSEQ multiplex PCR; TCRdb stores just in-frame clones and leaves some out. The sample holds roughly 300,000 clones, around 87% seen once. Sequenced input: PBMCs or T cells enriched from blood (not recorded which). The TCR sequence derives from a woman in her twenties or thirties who had recovered from COVID-19. This chain uses TRBV27 with TRBJ1-2; D possibly corresponds to TRBD1 (5 bases). CDR3 loop: CASSFQGTYGYTF. Here the CDR3 DNA reads TGTGCCAGCAGTTTCCAGGGTACCTATGGCTACACCTTC.